These T cell receptor beta chains were read from a single sample in a study of early T cells in non-severe SARS-CoV-2 infection. In TCRdb, the 5' RACE reads were re-called with MiXCR into one record per CDR3 protein. This table holds around 55,000 distinct CDR3 sequences, 9.5% to 15% found once. Specimen: whole blood. These receptors came from an adult who was a healthcare worker with PCR-confirmed SARS-CoV-2 infection or an uninfected control (not recorded which). CDR3s include the opening cysteine and the closing phenylalanine or tryptophan. The listing skips clone size in some rows; elsewhere it reads once, few, many or a size class.

CDR3,V,size
CASSLVSDQPQHF,TRBV7-6,.
CSVGTGLGETQYF,TRBV29-1,few
CASSLGQGYGTDTQYF,TRBV7-7,many
CSALGGANEQFF,TRBV20-1,few
CASSSGTVGSREQYF,TRBV6-5,many
CASSVGSGYTYEQYF,TRBV2,few
CASSSPPGQGYYGYTF,TRBV28,many
CASSWTVGNTIYF,TRBV7-8,.
CASTPESHNEHFF,TRBV6-6,.
CASFQDLGQETQYF,TRBV18,.
CASSFRLAGGDEQFF,TRBV11-2,.
CASSRKTVTGELFF,TRBV7-8,many
CASSLGGGALETQYF,TRBV7-3,.